This T cell receptor (beta chain) was captured by sequencing in a study of blood T cell repertoires in COVID-19. At the level of the study: There were acute and convalescent COVID-19 samples, and they came from the United States, Italy and Spain.

Clones were sequenced by immunoSEQ multiplex PCR, and TCRdb holds only the in-frame ones, with some missing. Of 100,000 to 150,000 clones in the sample, 85% to 90% were seen once. There are 13 residues in the CDR3. Germline V gives CDR1 LNHNV, CDR2 YYDKDF (reference sequence). V lost 5 bases, J lost 6 bases, and 7 bases stayed unmatched. The V call is TRBV15, the J call TRBJ2-7; 7 bases align to TRBD1. The receptor comes from a man aged 60 to 75 with COVID-19, enrolled during active disease. Sample: peripheral blood. The CDR3 protein is CATSPQGVTEQYF. CDR3 sequence (DNA): TGTGCCACCAGCCCTCAGGGGGTAACCGAGCAGTACTTC.